This T cell receptor beta chain is from a study of shared clonotypes between healthy human individuals. General study results and limits: Expectations were that clonotype sharing among donors would be affected by sequencing depth. Only a few donors were included, so the genetic and exposure-history diversity represented was limited.

Sequenced by immunoSEQ multiplex PCR; TCRdb stores in-frame clones only, minus some. The data contain 640,000 or so clones, 72% of them seen just once; the ten biggest clones take up 1.8%. Comment on this clone: No antigen is known for it.

Those who donated, Caucasian adults without exception, all lived in Nashville, Tennessee. Naive CD4+ cells were CD45RA-selected; the remaining cells were memory. The CDR3 has 15 amino acids. The germline V and J ends were trimmed by 0 bases and 9 bases, with 15 bases remaining between them. Germline V gene lookup returns CDR1 MNHNY and CDR2 SVGAGI (reference sequence). The chain uses TRBV6-6 and TRBJ2-4, with D possibly matching TRBD2 (6 bases). Sequenced material: memory CD4+ T cells sorted from blood. The subset is: CD45RA-negative fraction. The TCR originated in a woman aged 30 to 39 in good health. The CDR3 region is CASSYSARAGGIQYF. In DNA, the CDR3 is TGTGCCAGCAGTTACTCGGCGAGGGCCGGGGGCATTCAGTACTTC.